This T cell receptor beta chain was sequenced in a study of radiotherapy plus CTLA-4 blockade in lung cancer. Generated by immunoSEQ multiplex PCR, the TCRdb table keeps only in-frame clones and is missing some. The sample has about 49,000 clones, more than 70% seen once. Sample: peripheral blood, taken from a patient treated with radiotherapy plus ipilimumab. The TCR sequence derives from a human donor with non-small cell lung cancer who had stable disease on radiotherapy plus ipilimumab.

The CDR3 nucleotides are TGCGCCAGCAGCTGGGGAGGGAGCGGCAATCAGCCCCAGCATTTT. It codes for CASSWGGSGNQPQHF. The chain combines TRBV5-1 with TRBJ1-5, with D uncertain. V was clipped by 3 bases and J by 2 bases, with 12 bases between them. The CDR3 has 15 residues. Germline CDR1 reads SGHRS; CDR2 reads YFSETQ.